The 20 T cell receptor beta chains reported below all come from one sample, sequenced in a study of T cell repertoires in cytomegalovirus infection. TCRdb independently ran MiXCR on the reads; one entry per CDR3 protein. The sample has about 400,000 distinct CDR3 sequences, 15% to 20% seen once. Sequencing was performed on PBMCs. These receptors were obtained from a human donor in good health (CMV status not recorded). Some clones in this sample may be carry-over from other donors' samples.

This clonotype was recorded many times. This chain uses TRBV12-3 or TRBV12-4 with TRBJ1-2; D call uncertain. Trimming took off 4 bases at V and 5 bases at J, with 14 bases between the two ends. This CDR3 spans 14 amino acids. The CDR3 DNA sequence: TGTGCCAGCAGTTACCGAGCGCCAGCTTATGGCTACACCTTC. It translates to CASSYRAPAYGYTF.

This clonotype was recorded a few times. V usage is TRBV20-1 and J usage is TRBJ1-6; D remains ambiguous. The CDR3 contains 13 residues. CDR1 is DFQATT, CDR2 SNEGSKA, per germline (reference sequence). With 3 bases removed from V and 7 bases from J, the gap between germline ends came to 10 bases. CDR3 nucleotides: TGCAGTGCTAGTCCCGGTTACAATTCACCCCTCCACTTT. It encodes CSASPGYNSPLHF.

This chain connects TRBV12-5 to TRBJ2-5, with D possibly being TRBD2 (5 bases). The V end lost 5 bases, the J end lost 7 bases, and 8 bases lay between the germline ends. CDR1 is LGHNT and CDR2 is FRNRAP in the germline V gene. CDR3 length: 11 residues. The CDR3 here is CASGPGGTQYF. The CDR3 region has the DNA TGTGCTAGTGGTCCCGGAGGGACCCAGTACTTC. Looking up the rest from reference TRBV12-5 and TRBJ2-5 gives the full variable domain: DARVTQTPRHKVTEMGQEVTMRCQPILGHNTVFWYRQTMMQGLELLAYFRNRAPLDDSGMPKDRFSAEMPDATLATLKIQPSEPRDSAVYFCASGPGGTQYFGPGTRLLVL.

J is TRBJ2-1 and V is TRBV7-8, with 8 bases identical to TRBD2. CDR1 and CDR2 (germline): SGHVS, FQNEAQ. The CDR3 runs 16 residues. V lost 3 bases, J lost 7 bases, and 11 bases stayed unmatched. CDR3 nucleotide sequence: TGTGCCAGCAGCTTTTCGGGCGGGAGGTCCCCAAATGAGCAGTTCTTC. This codes for CASSFSGGRSPNEQFF.

This clonotype turned up a few times. The chain employs TRBV19 and TRBJ2-1, with 11 bases matching TRBD2. Germline V CDR1 and CDR2: LNHDA, SQIVND (reference sequence). The CDR3 contains 19 residues. V lost 5 bases, J lost 8 bases, and 20 bases stayed unmatched. The CDR3 sequence: CASSPSGSLAGGPGDEQFF. CDR3 nucleotides: TGTGCCAGTAGTCCAAGCGGGAGTTTAGCGGGAGGGCCCGGCGATGAGCAGTTCTTC.

This clonotype was found a few times. The chain is built from TRBV20-1 and TRBJ2-1; no reliable D call. There are 12 residues in the CDR3. CDR1 and CDR2 from the germline V gene are DFQATT and SNEGSKA (reference sequence). V gave up 6 bases and J gave up 6 bases, with 12 bases separating them. CDR3 coding DNA: TGCAGTGCGTCCATCCCCCCCAATGAGCAGTTCTTC. It encodes CSASIPPNEQFF.

This clonotype was counted a few times. J is TRBJ2-1 and V is TRBV15, with TRBD1 matching over 7 bases. V trimming: 1 base; J trimming: 6 bases; junction bases outside the gene matches: 9. Germline V gives CDR1 LNHNV, CDR2 YYDKDF (reference sequence). This CDR3 region has 16 residues. The CDR3 region is CATSRGTGTVFNEQFF. The DNA of the CDR3 is TGTGCCACCAGCAGAGGGACCGGGACAGTCTTCAATGAGCAGTTCTTC.

This clonotype was seen only a few times. This sequence joins TRBV20-1 and TRBJ1-5; TRBD1 is a possible D gene (5 bases). Germline assignment: CDR1 DFQATT and CDR2 SNEGSKA (reference sequence). The V end lost 7 bases, the J end lost 3 bases, and 13 bases lay between the germline ends. The length of the CDR3 is 13 residues. This CDR3 is CSVGQGINQPQHF. Written as DNA, the CDR3 is TGCAGTGTGGGGCAGGGCATCAATCAGCCCCAGCATTTT.

The chain combines TRBV12-3 or TRBV12-4 with TRBJ2-7; the match to TRBD2 covers 13 bases. J lost 7 bases, V lost 6 bases, and 6 bases had no gene match. CDR3 length equals 14 residues. CDR3 DNA sequence: TGTGCCAGCAGACTAGCGGGGGGGGCGAGTGAGCAGTACTTC. Residues: CASRLAGGASEQYF.

This clonotype has at least ten counts. The V call is TRBV7-8, the J call TRBJ2-1, with 8 bases that match TRBD2. V lost 2 bases to trimming and J lost 6 bases; unmatched junction nucleotides: 6. Germline values: CDR1 SGHVS, CDR2 FQNEAQ. This CDR3 comprises 15 residues. CDR3 region: CASSLSLAGSNEQFF. As DNA, the CDR3 is TGTGCCAGCAGCTTAAGTCTAGCGGGCTCCAATGAGCAGTTCTTC.

J is TRBJ2-1 and V is TRBV9; D may be TRBD1 (6 bases). Trimming pared 3 bases from V and 6 bases from J, leaving 16 bases between. Germline V CDR1 and CDR2: SGDLS, YYNGEE. This CDR3 is built from 15 residues. The CDR3 DNA reads as TGTGCCAGCAGCGCAGAAGAGGGACACACCAATGAGCAGTTCTTC. Translation: CASSAEEGHTNEQFF.

In this sample, this clonotype turned up a few times. The rearrangement links TRBV27 to TRBJ2-3; TRBD2 might be the D (7 bases). Trimming shortened V by 6 bases and J by 2 bases, and 15 bases separated the two germline ends. Germline V CDR1 and CDR2: MNHEY, SMNVEV (reference sequence). The CDR3 contains 15 residues. The CDR3 sequence: CASSLGGPYTDTQYF. In DNA, the CDR3 is TGTGCCAGCAGCCTGGGGGGGCCCTACACAGATACGCAGTATTTT.

In its sample, this clonotype was seen many times. The chain couples TRBV7-2 to TRBJ2-5; 12 bases match TRBD2. Germline V gene sequence: CDR1 SGHTA, CDR2 FQGNSA. V trimming: 3 bases; J trimming: 5 bases; junction bases outside the gene matches: 4. This CDR3 region has 15 residues. The CDR3 sequence is CASSLLAGGPETQYF. CDR3 DNA: TGTGCCAGCAGCTTGCTAGCGGGGGGGCCGGAGACCCAGTACTTC.

This clonotype was recorded many times. This sequence joins TRBV7-2 and TRBJ2-5; tentative D call: TRBD2 (5 bases). The germline gives CDR1 SGHTA, CDR2 FQGNSA. V was clipped by 2 bases and J by 3 bases, with 10 bases between them. The CDR3 extends over 14 amino acids. The CDR3 DNA reads as TGTGCCAGCAGCTTAACCGCTAGCAAAGAGACCCAGTACTTC. This gives the protein CASSLTASKETQYF.

In the case of this clonotype: As the CDR3 is not closed by the conserved phenylalanine or tryptophan, this likely results from a read error. V usage is TRBV6-2 or TRBV6-3 and J usage is TRBJ2-5; D remains unclear. Germline CDR1 reads MNHEY; CDR2 reads SVGEGT. Trimming removed 2 bases from V and 0 bases from J, with 7 bases in between. This CDR3 is built from 14 residues. The CDR3 sequence is CASSYPPNQETQYS. CDR3 bases: TGTGCCAGCAGTTACCCCCCGAACCAAGAGACCCAGTACTCC.

The chain uses TRBV6-2 or TRBV6-3 and TRBJ1-1; D gene ambiguous. Germline CDR1 MNHEY, CDR2 SVGEGT. Trimming removed 6 bases from V and 1 base from J, with 12 bases in between. This CDR3 has 14 residues. DNA of the CDR3: TGTGCCAGCAGCTTACAGCAACAGAACACTGAAGCTTTCTTT. Residues: CASSLQQQNTEAFF.

Concerning this clonotype itself: This may come from a read error, since a much larger clone is one base off. As the CDR3 is not closed by the conserved phenylalanine or tryptophan, this likely results from a read error. The chain uses TRBV7-6 and TRBJ1-1; D is undetermined. The CDR3 is 15 residues long. The V end lost 4 bases, the J end lost 1 base, and 13 bases lay between the germline ends. CDR1 and CDR2 (germline): SGHVS, FNYEAQ. The CDR3 DNA reads TGTGCCAGCAGCTCTTTGCCCGAGTCGAACACTGAAGCTTTCCTT. This encodes CASSSLPESNTEAFL.

The gene calls are TRBV28 and TRBJ2-6; the D is unclear. The CDR3 runs 15 residues. Germline CDR1 MDHEN, CDR2 SYDVKM. Trimming stripped 5 bases from V and 0 bases from J, with 8 bases between. In DNA form, the CDR3 reads TGTGCCAGCAGTCTGTACCTCTCTGGGGCCAACGTCCTGACTTTC. Its protein product is CASSLYLSGANVLTF.

The chain is built from TRBV6-2 or TRBV6-3 and TRBJ2-3, with 9 bases identical to TRBD2. The CDR3 runs to 14 residues. Trimming at V came to 6 bases and at J to 3 bases, leaving 4 bases not matched to a gene. Germline assignment: CDR1 MNHEY and CDR2 SVGEGT. CDR3 in amino acids: CASRSTSGTDTQYF. As DNA, the CDR3 is TGTGCCAGCAGGAGTACTAGCGGGACAGATACGCAGTATTTT.

This clonotype was observed a few times. The V call is TRBV27, the J call TRBJ2-7, with D tentatively TRBD1 or TRBD2 (5 bases each). The germline gives CDR1 MNHEY, CDR2 SMNVEV (reference sequence). The CDR3 is 14 residues long. Trimming took off 4 bases at V and 3 bases at J, with 13 bases between the two ends. The CDR3 reads CASSSRDGYYEQYF. CDR3 nucleotides: TGTGCCAGCAGTTCCCGGGACGGATACTACGAGCAGTACTTC.